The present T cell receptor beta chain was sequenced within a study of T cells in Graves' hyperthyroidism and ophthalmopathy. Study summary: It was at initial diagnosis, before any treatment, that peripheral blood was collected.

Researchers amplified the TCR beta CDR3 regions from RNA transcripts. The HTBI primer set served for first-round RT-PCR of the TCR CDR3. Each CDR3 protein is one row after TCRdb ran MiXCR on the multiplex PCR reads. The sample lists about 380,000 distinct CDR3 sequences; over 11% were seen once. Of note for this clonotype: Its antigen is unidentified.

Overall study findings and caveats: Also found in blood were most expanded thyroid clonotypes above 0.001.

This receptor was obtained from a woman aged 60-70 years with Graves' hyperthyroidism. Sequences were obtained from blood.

The CDR3 reads CASSATPPGRDYGYTF. In DNA form, the CDR3 reads TGTGCCAGCAGTGCGACCCCCCCAGGGAGGGACTATGGCTACACCTTC. The rearrangement uses TRBV6-1 and TRBJ1-2, with D possibly TRBD1 on 5 matching bases. V was pared by 4 bases and J by 3 bases, with 18 bases between. Germline V gene sequence: CDR1 MNHNS, CDR2 SASEGT. The CDR3 has 16 amino acids.